Following are 26 T cell receptor beta chains from one sample sequenced in a study of cytomegalovirus exposure and HLA in healthy donors. The PCR used 60 Vbeta and 13 Jbeta primers. Produced via immunoSEQ multiplex PCR; TCRdb's table is partial and in-frame only. The repertoire holds more than 45,000 clones, with 70% to 85% as singletons. Sequenced sample: PBMCs. These receptors came from a man aged 45-65 years in good health and CMV-seronegative.

This CDR3 reads CASSLLSGGYQETQYF. Written as DNA, the CDR3 is TGTGCCAGCAGCTTGCTTTCGGGGGGCTACCAAGAGACCCAGTACTTC. The chain carries TRBV5-6 and TRBJ2-5; D is possibly TRBD2 (7 bases). The CDR3 consists of 16 residues. The germline V gene has CDR1 SGHDT and CDR2 YYEEEE. V was trimmed by 1 base and J by 0 bases, leaving 13 bases between them. The complete variable domain, with remaining parts taken from reference TRBV5-6 and TRBJ2-5, reads DAGVTQSPTHLIKTRGQQVTLRCSPKSGHDTVSWYQQALGQGPQFIFQYYEEEERQRGNFPDRFSGHQFPNYSSELNVNALLLGDSALYLCASSLLSGGYQETQYFGPGTRLLVL.

This chain joins TRBV15 and TRBJ1-6, with 10 bases lining up with TRBD1. CDR1 is LNHNV, CDR2 YYDKDF, per germline (reference sequence). The J segment lost 10 bases and the V segment lost 0 bases, leaving 6 bases of the junction unmatched. This CDR3 has 16 residues. CDR3 sequence: CATSRDRDRGGSPLHF. The CDR3 DNA is TGTGCCACCAGCAGAGACCGGGACAGGGGAGGATCACCCCTCCACTTT.

The rearrangement joins TRBV4-3 to TRBJ1-6; 9 bases match TRBD1. The CDR3 runs to 16 residues. Germline CDR1 LGHNA, CDR2 YSLEER. V shed 1 base and J 7 bases; nucleotides not matched to a gene: 5. The CDR3 sequence is CASSQVSTGGNSPLHF. CDR3 nucleotide sequence: TGCGCCAGCAGCCAAGTTTCGACAGGGGGAAATTCACCCCTCCACTTT.

The chain is built from TRBV2 and TRBJ1-2, with TRBD1 matching over 7 bases. This CDR3 region has 15 residues. The V and J ends lost 6 bases and 4 bases, in that order; junction bases with no gene match: 11. Germline V gene sequence: CDR1 SNHLY, CDR2 FYNNEI. In DNA form, the CDR3 reads TGTGCCAGCAGCGCGGGACAGTCCACCATCTATGGCTACACCTTC. It specifies CASSAGQSTIYGYTF.

The rearrangement uses TRBV28 and TRBJ2-7, with TRBD1 as a possible D gene (6 bases). The V end lost 5 bases, the J end lost 3 bases, and 14 bases lay between the germline ends. Germline V gives CDR1 MDHEN, CDR2 SYDVKM. The CDR3 extends over 14 amino acids. The CDR3 sequence is CASSALDRLYEQYF. CDR3 DNA: TGTGCCAGCAGTGCACTGGACAGACTCTACGAGCAGTACTTC. Drawing the rest from reference TRBV28 and TRBJ2-7, the complete variable domain is DVKVTQSSRYLVKRTGEKVFLECVQDMDHENMFWYRQDPGLGLRLIYFSYDVKMKEKGDIPEGYSVSREKKERFSLILESASTNQTSMYLCASSALDRLYEQYFGPGTRLTVT.

The chain uses TRBV30 and TRBJ2-2; D remains unclear. V lost 0 bases and J 7 bases, leaving 6 bases between the germline ends. The germline V gene has CDR1 GTSNPN and CDR2 SVGIG (reference sequence). This CDR3 has 12 residues. The CDR3 sequence is CAWSVPIGELFF. The CDR3 nucleotides read TGTGCCTGGAGTGTCCCTATCGGGGAGCTGTTTTTT.

A few counts support this clone. The V and J genes are TRBV6-1 and TRBJ1-4; possible D gene TRBD1, 6 bases. The CDR3 is made up of 15 amino acids. Per germline, CDR1 MNHNS and CDR2 SASEGT. Trimming took 10 bases from V and 1 from J, leaving 16 bases between them. CDR3 coding DNA: TGTGCCACCCGCCGCCAGACAGGAACTAATGAAAAACTGTTTTTT. It specifies CATRRQTGTNEKLFF.

This chain links TRBV10-1 with TRBJ2-2, with D uncertain. Trimming cost V 6 bases and J 6 bases, with 20 bases left between them. CDR1 is WNHNN and CDR2 is SYGVQD in the germline V gene (reference sequence). CDR3 length: 16 amino acids. This CDR3 reads CASSPVGGLSSGELFF. As DNA, the CDR3 is TGCGCCAGCAGCCCCGTCGGTGGGCTAAGCTCCGGGGAGCTGTTTTTT.

The chain joins TRBV9 to TRBJ1-1; 10 bases are a match to TRBD1. V shed 4 bases, J shed 7 bases, and the junction held 4 bases outside the gene matches. The CDR3 spans 13 residues. CDR1 SGDLS and CDR2 YYNGEE come from the germline V gene. CDR3: CASSIGDRGEAFF. The CDR3 nucleotides are TGTGCCAGCAGCATCGGGGACAGGGGTGAAGCTTTCTTT.

This chain links TRBV5-4 with TRBJ1-1; D unresolved. The ends were cut back, 2 bases at V and 6 bases at J, with 14 bases in the middle. The CDR3 covers 14 residues. Germline loops: CDR1 SGHNT, CDR2 YYREEE (reference sequence). The CDR3 loop is CASSFGGNGAEAFF. The CDR3 coding sequence is TGTGCCAGCAGCTTTGGAGGGAATGGAGCTGAAGCTTTCTTT.

This clone was detected once. The chain links TRBV27 to TRBJ2-7; 8 nucleotides agree with TRBD1. This CDR3 is 14 amino acids long. From germline, CDR1 is MNHEY and CDR2 SMNVEV (reference sequence). Losses at the gene ends were 6 bases for V and 6 bases for J; bases not matched to a gene: 10. Written as DNA, the CDR3 is TGTGCCAGCAGACGACAGGGGAGTTACGGCGAGCAGTACTTC. This sequence encodes CASRRQGSYGEQYF.

The genes are TRBV6-1 and TRBJ1-2; possibly TRBD1 for D (6 bases). Between the trimmed V and J ends, which lost 4 bases and 7 bases, there was a span of 19 bases. Germline loops: CDR1 MNHNS, CDR2 SASEGT. This CDR3 spans 15 amino acids. This CDR3 is CASSGDRQGSTGYTF. The CDR3 coding sequence is TGTGCCAGCAGTGGAGACAGGCAGGGATCGACTGGCTACACCTTC.

This clone was counted once. This chain uses TRBV27 with TRBJ2-1, with 11 nucleotides matching TRBD2. V was clipped by 5 bases and J by 4 bases; unmatched bases: 7. Germline CDR1 reads MNHEY; CDR2 reads SMNVEV (reference sequence). This CDR3 is built from 16 residues. The chain's CDR3 is CASSLLTSGTYNEQFF. Written as DNA, the CDR3 is TGTGCCAGCAGTCTATTGACTAGCGGGACGTACAATGAGCAGTTCTTC.

This chain links TRBV5-4 with TRBJ1-2; perhaps TRBD1 as D (6 bases). With 1 base removed from V and 8 bases from J, the gap between germline ends came to 12 bases. The germline V gene has CDR1 SGHNT and CDR2 YYREEE (reference sequence). There are 13 residues in the CDR3. This chain's CDR3 is CASSLMGAYGYTF. The CDR3 nucleotides read TGTGCCAGCAGCTTGATGGGGGCTTACGGCTACACCTTC.

The CDR3 sequence: CASSGSGTNEKLFF. CDR3 bases: TGTGCCAGCAGTGGGTCGGGGACTAATGAAAAACTGTTTTTT. V and J are TRBV27 and TRBJ1-4; D remains ambiguous. The CDR3 totals 14 residues. Germline CDR1 is MNHEY and CDR2 is SMNVEV (reference sequence). Trimming took 5 bases from V and 2 from J, leaving 9 bases between them.

The chain combines TRBV6-5 with TRBJ1-2; a possible D gene is TRBD1 (5 bases). Deletions cut 8 bases from V and 8 bases from J, with 12 bases between. The germline CDR1 and CDR2 sequences are MNHEY and SVGAGI. This CDR3 comprises 11 residues. CDR3 DNA: TGTGCCAGCTCGAACAGGAGAGGCTACACCTTC. This sequence encodes CASSNRRGYTF.

V gene TRBV5-1 combines with J gene TRBJ1-3; 9 nucleotides match TRBD1. Per germline, CDR1 SGHRS and CDR2 YFSETQ. The CDR3 loop spans 15 amino acids. Trimming removed 4 bases from V and 0 bases from J; junction bases left unmatched: 2. This CDR3 reads CASSTGQGSGNTIYF. The DNA of the CDR3 is TGCGCCAGCAGCACGGGACAGGGCTCTGGAAACACCATATATTTT.

V is TRBV2 and J is TRBJ1-4; D gene ambiguous. Trimming removed 1 base from V and 0 bases from J, with 9 bases in between. Looked up from germline, CDR1 is SNHLY and CDR2 is FYNNEI. CDR3 length: 16 residues. CDR3 in amino acids: CASSEGAVATNEKLFF. The DNA of the CDR3 is TGTGCCAGCAGTGAAGGGGCAGTAGCAACTAATGAAAAACTGTTTTTT.

The chain is built from TRBV5-6 and TRBJ1-2, with 9 bases lining up with TRBD1. The trim removed 0 bases at V and 6 bases at J, leaving 9 bases unmatched. The CDR3 has 16 amino acids. The germline CDR1 and CDR2 sequences are SGHDT and YYEEEE. CDR3 sequence (DNA): TGTGCCAGCAGCTTGGTGGTGGGACAGGGAAGGGATGGCTACACCTTC. Its protein product is CASSLVVGQGRDGYTF.

The chain links TRBV19 to TRBJ2-2, with 8 bases identical to TRBD1. CDR1 is LNHDA and CDR2 is SQIVND in the germline V gene (reference sequence). The CDR3 sequence is 14 residues long. After removal of 6 bases from V and 3 bases from J, the junction contained 3 bases not matched to a gene. The DNA of the CDR3 is TGTGCCAGTAGAGGGACAGGACACACCGGGGAGCTGTTTTTT. Amino acid sequence: CASRGTGHTGELFF. Full variable domain (missing parts from reference TRBV19 and TRBJ2-2): DGGITQSPKYLFRKEGQNVTLSCEQNLNHDAMYWYRQDPGQGLRLIYYSQIVNDFQKGDIAEGYSVSREKKESFPLTVTSAQKNPTAFYLCASRGTGHTGELFFGEGSRLTVL.

The chain has TRBV9 and TRBJ1-3; D is perhaps TRBD1 (5 bases). The CDR3 extends over 15 amino acids. Trimming took 4 bases from V and 0 from J, leaving 11 bases between them. Germline values: CDR1 SGDLS, CDR2 YYNGEE. The CDR3 loop is CASSSDSLSGNTIYF. Here the CDR3 DNA reads TGTGCCAGCAGCTCAGACAGCCTCTCTGGAAACACCATATATTTT. The whole variable domain, remainder taken from reference TRBV9 and TRBJ1-3, is DSGVTQTPKHLITATGQRVTLRCSPRSGDLSVYWYQQSLDQGLQFLIQYYNGEERAKGNILERFSAQQFPDLHSELNLSSLELGDSALYFCASSSDSLSGNTIYFGEGSWLTVV.

The chain employs TRBV9 and TRBJ2-2; possible D gene TRBD2, 5 bases. The V end was cut by 7 bases, the J end by 6 bases, with 13 bases between. This CDR3 has 13 residues. Per the germline V gene, CDR1 is SGDLS and CDR2 is YYNGEE. The CDR3 region has the DNA TGTGCCAGCCGGAATGAGGGTGCCGGGGAGCTGTTTTTT. This gives the protein CASRNEGAGELFF. Using reference TRBV9 and TRBJ2-2 for the parts outside the CDR3, the full variable domain is DSGVTQTPKHLITATGQRVTLRCSPRSGDLSVYWYQQSLDQGLQFLIQYYNGEERAKGNILERFSAQQFPDLHSELNLSSLELGDSALYFCASRNEGAGELFFGEGSRLTVL.

The chain joins TRBV13 to TRBJ2-2; 9 bases align to TRBD1. The V gene's germline CDR1 is PRHDT and CDR2 FYEKMQ (reference sequence). The CDR3 totals 15 residues. J gave up 3 bases and V 5 bases, and 4 bases lay outside the gene matches. The CDR3 is CASSLDRGDTGELFF. The CDR3 region has the DNA TGTGCCAGCAGCCTGGACAGGGGCGACACCGGGGAGCTGTTTTTT.

The V call is TRBV5-4, the J call TRBJ2-1; D may be TRBD1 (8 bases). Germline V gene data show CDR1 as SGHNT and CDR2 as YYREEE (reference sequence). This CDR3 spans 16 amino acids. V was shortened by 4 bases and J by 0 bases, with 14 bases between the two germline ends. CDR3 loop: CASSPQGGSSYNEQFF. The CDR3 region has the DNA TGTGCCAGCAGCCCACAGGGGGGGAGCTCCTACAATGAGCAGTTCTTC.

The chain has TRBV6-1 and TRBJ1-3; TRBD1 is a possible D gene (6 bases). Germline V gene sequence: CDR1 MNHNS, CDR2 SASEGT. The CDR3 runs 17 residues. V shed 3 bases and J shed 0 bases, with 15 bases lying between them. The CDR3 nucleotides read TGTGCCAGCAGTGATTATAGGGGGATCATCTCTGGAAACACCATATATTTT. It is translated as CASSDYRGIISGNTIYF.

This clone appeared once. The chain couples TRBV5-1 to TRBJ1-4; 9 nucleotides align to TRBD1. CDR3 length: 15 residues. Per the germline V gene, CDR1 is SGHRS and CDR2 is YFSETQ. With V trimmed by 0 bases and J by 7 bases, 4 bases remained unmatched. The CDR3 DNA is TGCGCCAGCAGCTTGGCCGGACAGGGGATTGAAAAACTGTTTTTT. This translates into CASSLAGQGIEKLFF.